The clone carrying this T cell receptor (beta chain) was detected a few times. Treatment: roughly 20 received Ad26.COV2.S at low or high dose, single or two shots; 5 received placebo; per-sample allocation not given. Sampling happened 63 days after the first vaccine or placebo injection. It was an adult aged 18-55 years in Boston who was the donor. The data were produced by immunoSEQ multiplex PCR, yet TCRdb's version contains in-frame clones alone and is incomplete. The sample consists of a few hundred thousand clones, roughly 91% of them appearing once. This entry comes from a study of Ad26.COV2.S vaccination and SARS-CoV-2 variants. In germline, CDR1 is MNHNY, CDR2 SVGAGI (reference sequence). The CDR3 runs to 13 residues. V shed 6 bases and J shed 4 bases, with 12 bases lying between them.

The V call is TRBV6-6, the J call TRBJ1-1, with D perhaps matching TRBD1 (6 bases). The sequence was collected from a person aged 18-65 years who received the Ad26.COV2.S COVID-19 vaccine or a placebo. The sequencing here drew on peripheral blood, taken in a trial of Ad26.COV2.S vaccine versus placebo. The CDR3 protein is CASSGQLSTEAFF. CDR3 bases: TGTGCCAGCAGCGGACAGTTGTCCACTGAAGCTTTCTTT.